The rows below give T cell receptor beta chains drawn from one sample of a study of T cells in Graves' hyperthyroidism and ophthalmopathy. One entry per CDR3 protein results from TCRdb running MiXCR on the multiplex PCR reads. The sample has hundreds of thousands of distinct CDR3 sequences; 13% to 15% are singletons. Sequencing was carried out using blood. The receptor set was obtained from a woman between 35 and 50 years old with Graves' hyperthyroidism. The CDR3 runs from the conserved cysteine through the conserved F or W. D genes are given only for firm matches. Only some rows state a clone size, as once, few, many or a class for expanded clones.

few | TRBD2 | 15 | TRBJ2-5 | TRBV12-3/TRBV12-4 | CASSSRLAGGETQYF | TGTGCCAGCAGTAGTAGACTAGCGGGTGGAGAGACCCAGTACTTC
few | . | 15 | TRBJ1-1 | TRBV18 | CASSGGKQGNTEAFF | TGTGCCAGCTCAGGAGGGAAACAGGGAAACACTGAAGCTTTCTTT
. | . | 15 | TRBJ1-2 | TRBV12-3/TRBV12-4 | CASSSQGRSPYGYTF | TGTGCCAGCAGTTCCCAGGGTAGATCCCCCTATGGCTACACCTTC
. | . | 14 | TRBJ1-4 | TRBV28 | CASSWGSGGEKLFF | TGTGCCAGCAGCTGGGGGTCTGGTGGTGAAAAACTGTTTTTT
many | TRBD2 | 13 | TRBJ2-7 | TRBV24-1 | CATAGTSENEQYF | TGTGCCACCGCCGGGACTAGCGAAAATGAGCAGTACTTC
many | TRBD1 | 13 | TRBJ2-7 | TRBV29-1 | CSVGTGTPYEQYF | TGCAGCGTTGGGACAGGGACTCCCTACGAGCAGTACTTC
many | . | 16 | TRBJ2-7 | TRBV28 | CASSLDGTLIPDEQYF | TGTGCCAGCAGTTTAGACGGGACCCTTATTCCCGACGAGCAGTACTTC
many | . | 12 | TRBJ2-7 | TRBV3-1 | CASSQASYEQYF | TGTGCCAGCAGCCAAGCCTCCTACGAGCAGTACTTC
many | . | 12 | TRBJ1-1 | TRBV11-2 | CASRHMNTEAFF | TGTGCCAGCAGGCACATGAACACTGAAGCTTTCTTT
many | . | 13 | TRBJ2-1 | TRBV3-1 | CASSQGGPGEQFF | TGTGCCAGCAGCCAAGGGGGGCCCGGTGAGCAGTTCTTC
many | . | 16 | TRBJ2-3 | TRBV28 | CASRTPVLGGTDTQYF | TGTGCCAGCAGAACCCCTGTCCTCGGTGGCACAGATACGCAGTATTTT
. | . | 16 | TRBJ2-3 | TRBV6-1 | CASSPGRRSGSDTQYF | TGTGCCAGCAGTCCCGGGAGACGCTCCGGTTCAGATACGCAGTATTTT
few | . | 15 | TRBJ1-5 | TRBV6-1 | CASTNMGISNQPQHF | TGTGCCAGCACCAACATGGGGATTTCTAATCAGCCCCAGCATTTT
few | TRBD1 | 16 | TRBJ1-4 | TRBV12-3/TRBV12-4 | CASRGGQGAANEKLFF | TGTGCCAGCAGGGGGGGACAGGGGGCCGCTAATGAAAAACTGTTTTTT
many | . | 12 | TRBJ2-1 | TRBV29-1 | CSWEPWIGEQFF | TGCAGCTGGGAACCGTGGATCGGTGAGCAGTTCTTC
many | . | 12 | TRBJ1-1 | TRBV2 | CAAHTPGTEAFF | TGTGCCGCCCACACCCCAGGGACTGAAGCTTTCTTT
. | . | 16 | TRBJ2-3 | TRBV7-8 | CASSRDRRKGGDTQYF | TGTGCCAGCAGCCGGGATAGAAGAAAGGGGGGAGATACGCAGTATTTT
. | TRBD1 | 14 | TRBJ2-5 | TRBV12-3/TRBV12-4 | CASSSQGAWETQYF | TGTGCCAGCAGTTCACAGGGGGCTTGGGAGACCCAGTACTTC